This TCR beta chain was sequenced in a study of shared clonotypes between healthy human individuals. V dropped 0 bases and J dropped 9 bases, with 11 bases sitting between them. Germline V lookup: CDR1 MNHNS, CDR2 SASEGT. The CDR3 spans 13 residues. In the study's own analysis: There were no quality scores in the junction-only immunoSEQ sequences, so filtering differed. Sequencing was performed with immunoSEQ multiplex PCR; in TCRdb, only in-frame clones are kept and a portion is missing. D and trimming were read from the DNA, whereas the V and J calls and clone size are those reported in that table. The sample includes millions of clones, 90% to 95% of them seen just once.

This receptor was obtained from a man aged 18 to 29 in good health. The genes are TRBV6-1 and TRBJ2-5, with no clear D. Sample: naive CD4+ T cells sorted from blood. Subset reported: CD45RA+ positively selected. CDR3 bases: TGTGCCAGCAGTGAAGCGATAGTTCAGTCCCAGTACTTC. This codes for CASSEAIVQSQYF.